This T cell receptor beta chain was sequenced in a study of Graves' ophthalmopathy and Graves' hyperthyroidism. General study results and limits: The majority of expanded thyroid clonotypes above 0.001 frequency also occurred in blood. With more than 60% sensitivity and about 78% specificity, the model predicted ophthalmopathy progression.

Amplified TCR beta CDR3 regions were obtained using RNA transcripts as template. Second-round multiplex PCR came after first-round RT-PCR with HTBI primers. A single record per CDR3 protein comes from TCRdb applying MiXCR to the multiplex PCR reads. The repertoire includes around 400,000 distinct CDR3 sequences, around 17% of them detected once, and roughly 1.6% sits in the top ten. V was clipped by 0 bases and J by 2 bases, with 13 bases between them. Per the germline V gene, CDR1 is LNHNV and CDR2 is YYDKDF (reference sequence). The CDR3 is made up of 17 amino acids. The authors used Ficoll-Paque density gradient centrifugation to separate PBMCs. The input was around 10 ml of fresh peripheral blood. About this clonotype itself: Its specificity is unknown.

Source material: peripheral blood. This TCR derives from a woman between 18 and 29 years old with Graves' ophthalmopathy. This chain connects TRBV15 to TRBJ2-2; D possibly corresponds to TRBD2 (5 bases). The CDR3 nucleotides are TGTGCCACCAGCAGAGATCGTGTCGGGATAAACACCGGGGAGCTGTTTTTT. Translation: CATSRDRVGINTGELFF.